This TCR beta chain is from a study of somatic mutations in cytotoxic T cells in rheumatoid arthritis. Overall study: Several of the V beta antibody-stained T-cell populations were flow-sorted at nearly 100% purity; V beta1+ cells were among them and were sequenced for TCRB. Points from the study as a whole: The study found CD8+ clonality increased with age in rheumatoid arthritis patients, not healthy controls. A significant difference in CD8+ T-cell clonality was not found between rheumatoid arthritis patients and age-matched healthy controls.

Assay: immunoSEQ multiplex PCR; the TCRdb copy retains only in-frame clones and omits some. The sample carries over 15,000 clones, roughly 77% recorded once. This CDR3 is 15 amino acids long. In germline, CDR1 is SSHAT, CDR2 FNYEAQ (reference sequence). Concerning this clone: The antigen is undetermined. Compared with germline, one end of the junction differs, possibly owing to a read error.

The rearrangement uses TRBV7-7 and TRBJ2-1; D is possibly TRBD1 (5 bases). Input material: CD8+ T cells sorted from blood. The TCR was taken from an adult with rheumatoid arthritis. The DNA for the CDR3 is TGTGCTAGCAGCTTAGGGGTGAGCTCCTACAATGAGCAGTTCTTC. Translated: CASSLGVSSYNEQFF.